Listed below are T cell receptor beta chains from one sample, sequenced in a study of tumor and adjacent non-tumor tissue in lung cancer. Each CDR3 protein is one row after TCRdb ran MiXCR on the multiplex PCR reads. The sample yields approximately 150,000 distinct CDR3 sequences, 66% seen once. Input material: lung tumor tissue. The origin of the receptors is a man aged 60-69 years with small cell lung cancer. CDR3s include the opening cysteine and the closing phenylalanine or tryptophan.

cdr3_aa | j_call | v_call
CSSIGQGGSYEQYF | TRBJ2-7 | TRBV20-1
CASSQVSGKGVDEQLF | TRBJ2-1 | TRBV4-2
CASSFYRGPTGELFF | TRBJ2-2 | TRBV5-1
CATSERAGGFETQYF | TRBJ2-5 | TRBV24-1
CASSLYSQWKAFF | TRBJ1-1 | TRBV11-2
CASSYKRANSPLHF | TRBJ1-6 | TRBV6-5
CSASNSGVNNEQFF | TRBJ2-1 | TRBV20-1
CASRRMLSESGLGHNEQFF | TRBJ2-1 | TRBV2
CASSLGGNQETQYF | TRBJ2-5 | TRBV12-3/TRBV12-4
CASSLVYFSYEQYF | TRBJ2-7 | TRBV28
CSARYGRKNIQYF | TRBJ2-4 | TRBV20-1
CASSQGTAASYDEQFF | TRBJ2-1 | TRBV4-1
CSVWTGVRETQYF | TRBJ2-5 | TRBV29-1
CASNGASDSPLHF | TRBJ1-6 | TRBV6-5
CAGSGLMSTEAFF | TRBJ1-1 | TRBV6-1
CASSLEAIANYGYTF | TRBJ1-2 | TRBV5-4
CSAKELADQETQYF | TRBJ2-5 | TRBV20-1
CASSQGLAGSSTDTQYF | TRBJ2-3 | TRBV5-1
CASSFGSGRGALQNEQFF | TRBJ2-1 | TRBV12-3/TRBV12-4
CASSASGKADTQYF | TRBJ2-3 | TRBV2
CASNLSPTGELFF | TRBJ2-2 | TRBV11-2
CASSLPPHEQYF | TRBJ2-7 | TRBV12-3/TRBV12-4
CSVVGLGETQFF | NA | TRBV29-1
CASSLFMEDRQYF | TRBJ2-3 | TRBV28
CASSSSKGTDTQYF | TRBJ2-3 | TRBV5-6
CASCRTAPNQPQHF | TRBJ1-5 | TRBV12-3/TRBV12-4
CASSGGQDTDTQYF | TRBJ2-3 | TRBV5-5
CANSLEGIHTEAFF | TRBJ1-1 | TRBV11-2